This T cell receptor (beta chain) stems from a study of cytomegalovirus exposure and HLA in healthy donors. These donors counted as nominally healthy when sampled, but unrecorded immune exposures were likely. The CDR3 extends over 13 amino acids. V lost 3 bases to trimming and J lost 0 bases, with 6 bases between them. Germline values: CDR1 SGHRS, CDR2 YFSETQ. General study results and limits: Later analysis suggested most CMV-associated TCR beta chains were HLA-restricted. Later analysis indicated greater clonal expansion among HLA-associated TCR beta chains than among equally common other chains.

13 Jbeta primers and 60 Vbeta primers were used for the PCR. Profiled with immunoSEQ multiplex PCR; TCRdb holds only in-frame clones, not every one. Of 140,000 to 150,000 clones in the sample, approximately 65% were seen once. This clone was observed many times. The antigen remains unidentified. The receptor was isolated from a woman between 55 and 75 years old in good health and CMV-seronegative. The J gene is TRBJ1-1, the V gene TRBV5-1, with unresolved D. Sequencing input: PBMCs. Here the CDR3 DNA reads TGCGCCAGCAGCTCATACATGAACACTGAAGCTTTCTTT. It specifies CASSSYMNTEAFF.